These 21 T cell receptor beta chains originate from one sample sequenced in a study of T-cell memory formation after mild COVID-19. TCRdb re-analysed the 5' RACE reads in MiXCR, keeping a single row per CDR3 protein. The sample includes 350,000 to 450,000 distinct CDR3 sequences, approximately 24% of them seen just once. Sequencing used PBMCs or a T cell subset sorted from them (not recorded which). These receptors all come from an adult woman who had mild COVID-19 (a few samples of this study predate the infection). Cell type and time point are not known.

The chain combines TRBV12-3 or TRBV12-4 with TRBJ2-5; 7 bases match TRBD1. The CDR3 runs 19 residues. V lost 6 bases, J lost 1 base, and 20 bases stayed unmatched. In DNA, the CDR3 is TGTGCCAGCAGCCCCCGGTTGGGCCGGGACAGAGGACCCCAAGAGACCCAGTACTTC. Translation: CASSPRLGRDRGPQETQYF.

The CDR3 loop reads CSVGLTANTEAFF. CDR3 DNA sequence: TGCAGCGTTGGACTGACAGCGAACACTGAAGCTTTCTTT. The chain couples TRBV29-1 to TRBJ1-1; D may be TRBD1 (5 bases). Germline V gene lookup returns CDR1 SQVTM and CDR2 ANQGSEA. The V end was cut by 4 bases, the J end by 1 base, with 10 bases between. The CDR3 runs 13 residues.

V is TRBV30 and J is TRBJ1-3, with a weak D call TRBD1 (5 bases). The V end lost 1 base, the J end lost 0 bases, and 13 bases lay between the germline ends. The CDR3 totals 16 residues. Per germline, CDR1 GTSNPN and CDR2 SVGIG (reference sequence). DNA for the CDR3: TGTGCCTGGAGTGACGGAGGGGAATTCTCTGGAAACACCATATATTTT. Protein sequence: CAWSDGGEFSGNTIYF. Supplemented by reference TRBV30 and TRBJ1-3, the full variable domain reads SQTIHQWPATLVQPVGSPLSLECTVEGTSNPNLYWYRQAAGRGLQLLFYSVGIGQISSEVPQNLSASRPQDRQFILSSKKLLLSDSGFYLCAWSDGGEFSGNTIYFGEGSWLTVV.

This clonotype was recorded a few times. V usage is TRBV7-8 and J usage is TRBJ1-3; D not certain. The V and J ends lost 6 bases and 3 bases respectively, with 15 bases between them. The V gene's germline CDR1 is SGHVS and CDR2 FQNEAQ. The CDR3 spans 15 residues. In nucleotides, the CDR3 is TGTGCCAGCAGACCCGAAGACTGGAGTGGAAACACCATATATTTT. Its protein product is CASRPEDWSGNTIYF.

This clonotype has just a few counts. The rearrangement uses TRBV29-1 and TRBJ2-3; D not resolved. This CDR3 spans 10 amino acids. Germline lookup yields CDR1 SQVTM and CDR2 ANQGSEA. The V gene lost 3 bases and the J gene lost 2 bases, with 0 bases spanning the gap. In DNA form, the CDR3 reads TGCAGCGTTGACACAGATACGCAGTATTTT. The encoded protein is CSVDTDTQYF.

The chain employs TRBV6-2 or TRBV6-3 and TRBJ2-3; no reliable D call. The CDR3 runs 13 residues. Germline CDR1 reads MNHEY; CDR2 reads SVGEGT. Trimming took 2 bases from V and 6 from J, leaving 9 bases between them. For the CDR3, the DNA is TGTGCCAGCAGTTACACCCACTGGGATACGCAGTATTTT. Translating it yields CASSYTHWDTQYF.

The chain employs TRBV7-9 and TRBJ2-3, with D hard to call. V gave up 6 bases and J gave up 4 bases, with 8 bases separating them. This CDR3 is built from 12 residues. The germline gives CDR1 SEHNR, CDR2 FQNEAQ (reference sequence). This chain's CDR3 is CASRRMADTQYF. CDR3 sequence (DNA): TGTGCCAGCAGGAGGATGGCAGATACGCAGTATTTT.

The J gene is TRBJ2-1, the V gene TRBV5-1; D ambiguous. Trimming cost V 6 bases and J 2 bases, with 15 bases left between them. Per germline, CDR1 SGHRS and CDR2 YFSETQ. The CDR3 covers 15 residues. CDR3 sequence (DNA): TGCGCCAGCACGGTCGTGAGCGAAACCTACAATGAGCAGTTCTTC. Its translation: CASTVVSETYNEQFF.

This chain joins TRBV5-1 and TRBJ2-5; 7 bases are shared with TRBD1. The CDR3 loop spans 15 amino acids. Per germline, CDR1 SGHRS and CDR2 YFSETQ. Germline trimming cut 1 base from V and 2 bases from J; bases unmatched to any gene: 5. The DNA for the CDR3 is TGCGCCAGCAGCTTGCGGACAGGCGAACAAGAGACCCAGTACTTC. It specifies CASSLRTGEQETQYF.

This CDR3 reads CATSTGFSYEQYF. CDR3 DNA: TGTGCCACCAGTACCGGATTTTCCTACGAGCAGTACTTC. The chain has TRBV24-1 and TRBJ2-7; unclear D gene. This CDR3 spans 13 amino acids. The germline V and J ends were trimmed by 6 bases and 1 base, with 9 bases remaining between them. CDR1 and CDR2 from the germline V gene are KGHDR and SFDVKD.

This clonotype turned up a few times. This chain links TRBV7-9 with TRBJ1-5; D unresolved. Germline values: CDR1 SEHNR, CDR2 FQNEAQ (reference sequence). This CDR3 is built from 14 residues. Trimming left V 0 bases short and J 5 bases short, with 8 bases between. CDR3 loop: CASSLAPADQPQHF. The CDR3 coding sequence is TGTGCCAGCAGCTTAGCGCCGGCGGATCAGCCCCAGCATTTT. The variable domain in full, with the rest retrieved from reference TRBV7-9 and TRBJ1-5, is DTGVSQNPRHKITKRGQNVTFRCDPISEHNRLYWYRQTLGQGPEFLTYFQNEAQLEKSRLLSDRFSAERPKGSFSTLEIQRTEQGDSAMYLCASSLAPADQPQHFGDGTRLSIL.

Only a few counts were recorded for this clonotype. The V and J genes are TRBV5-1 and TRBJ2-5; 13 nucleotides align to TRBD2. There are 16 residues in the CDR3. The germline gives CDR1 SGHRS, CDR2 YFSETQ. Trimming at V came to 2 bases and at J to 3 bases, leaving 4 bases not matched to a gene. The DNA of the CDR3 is TGCGCCAGCAGCTTTTCGGGACTAGCGGGGAAAGAGACCCAGTACTTC. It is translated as CASSFSGLAGKETQYF.

CDR3 protein: CASTFRSGPQTDTQYF. CDR3 DNA: TGTGCCAGCACCTTTAGGAGCGGGCCCCAGACAGATACGCAGTATTTT. V and J are TRBV7-6 and TRBJ2-3; possibly TRBD2 for D (6 bases). Trimming took 7 bases from V and 3 from J, leaving 20 bases between them. Germline values: CDR1 SGHVS, CDR2 FNYEAQ. CDR3 length: 16 amino acids.

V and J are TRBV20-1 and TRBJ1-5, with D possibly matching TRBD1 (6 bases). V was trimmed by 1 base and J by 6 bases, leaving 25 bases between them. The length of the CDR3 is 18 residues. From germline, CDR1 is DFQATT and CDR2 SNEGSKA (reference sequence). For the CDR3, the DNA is TGCAGTGCTAGAGGACAGGTACCAGGGCCCTATTCATCTCAGCCCCAGCATTTT. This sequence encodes CSARGQVPGPYSSQPQHF.

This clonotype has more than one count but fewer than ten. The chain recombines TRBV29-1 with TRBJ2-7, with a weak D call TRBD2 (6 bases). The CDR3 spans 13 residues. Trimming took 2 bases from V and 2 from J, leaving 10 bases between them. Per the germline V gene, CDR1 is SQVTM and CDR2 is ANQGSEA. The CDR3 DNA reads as TGCAGCGTTGAAAGCGGGCAGACCTACGAGCAGTACTTC. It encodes CSVESGQTYEQYF.

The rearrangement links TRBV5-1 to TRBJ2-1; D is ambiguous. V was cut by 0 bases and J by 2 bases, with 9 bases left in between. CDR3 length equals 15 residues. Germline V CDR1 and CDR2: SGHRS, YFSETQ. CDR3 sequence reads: CASSLEAGTYNEQFF. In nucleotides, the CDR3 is TGCGCCAGCAGCTTGGAGGCAGGAACCTACAATGAGCAGTTCTTC.

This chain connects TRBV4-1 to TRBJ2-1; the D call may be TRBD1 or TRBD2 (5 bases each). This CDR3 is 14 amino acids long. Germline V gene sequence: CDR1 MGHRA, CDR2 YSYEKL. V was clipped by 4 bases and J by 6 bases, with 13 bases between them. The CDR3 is CASSPRGAGNEQFF. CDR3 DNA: TGCGCCAGCAGCCCTCGGGGCGCGGGCAATGAGCAGTTCTTC.

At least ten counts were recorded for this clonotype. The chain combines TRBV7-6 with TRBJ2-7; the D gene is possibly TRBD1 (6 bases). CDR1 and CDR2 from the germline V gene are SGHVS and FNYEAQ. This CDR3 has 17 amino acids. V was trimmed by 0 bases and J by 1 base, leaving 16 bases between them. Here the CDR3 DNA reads TGTGCCAGCAGCTTAGCGACGTGGCAGGGGATTTCCTACGAGCAGTACTTC. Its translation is CASSLATWQGISYEQYF.

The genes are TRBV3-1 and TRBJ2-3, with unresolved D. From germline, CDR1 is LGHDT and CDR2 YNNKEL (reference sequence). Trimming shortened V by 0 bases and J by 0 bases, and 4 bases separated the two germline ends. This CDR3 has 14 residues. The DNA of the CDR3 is TGTGCCAGCAGCCAAGATCGAAGCACAGATACGCAGTATTTT. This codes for CASSQDRSTDTQYF.

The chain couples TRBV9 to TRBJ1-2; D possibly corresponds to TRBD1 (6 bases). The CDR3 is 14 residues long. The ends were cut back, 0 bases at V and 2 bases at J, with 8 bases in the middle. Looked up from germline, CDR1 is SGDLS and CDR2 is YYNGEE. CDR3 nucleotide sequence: TGTGCCAGCAGCGTAGCTAGGGGGAACTATGGCTACACCTTC. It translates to CASSVARGNYGYTF.

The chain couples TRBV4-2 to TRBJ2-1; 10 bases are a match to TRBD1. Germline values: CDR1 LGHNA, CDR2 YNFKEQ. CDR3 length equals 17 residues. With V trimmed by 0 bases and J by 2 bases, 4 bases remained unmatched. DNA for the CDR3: TGTGCCAGCAGCCAAGACAGGGACAGGGGCACCTACAATGAGCAGTTCTTC. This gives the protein CASSQDRDRGTYNEQFF.